Detailed here is one T cell receptor (beta chain). This record belongs to a study of T cell repertoires in cytomegalovirus infection. V lost 1 base to trimming and J lost 10 bases, with 20 bases between them. There are 17 residues in the CDR3. In germline, CDR1 is LNHDA, CDR2 SQIVND (reference sequence). TCRdb redid the calling of the reads with MiXCR, one entry per CDR3 protein. This sample yields around 440,000 distinct CDR3 sequences, of which roughly 12% are seen a single time; roughly 10% belongs to the top ten. The sequencing sample was made of PBMCs. This receptor was identified in a human donor in good health (CMV status not recorded). Some clones in this sample may be carry-over from other donors' samples. V usage is TRBV19 and J usage is TRBJ1-6; D is unresolved. The CDR3 sequence: CASSIAGPPERNSPLHF. CDR3 bases: TGTGCCAGTAGTATAGCCGGGCCTCCCGAAAGGAACTCACCCCTCCACTTT.